This T cell receptor (beta chain) was identified in a study of blood T cell repertoires in COVID-19 (dated by TCRdb to the early 2020s). Turning to the overall study: ImmuneRACE Cohort 3 recovered participants were defined by two consecutive negative NP/OP PCR tests, healthcare professional clearance, or symptom resolution. The collaborator samples originated in the United States, Italy and Spain and spanned the acute and convalescent phases of COVID-19. The material from the prospective study consisted of cDNA or gDNA derived from T cells, B-cell-depleted T cells, or PBMCs. The dataset comprised deeply sampled blood TCRbeta repertoires from subjects exposed to, actively infected with, or recovered from COVID-19. A freely available public database, intended as a resource for researchers studying the immune response to SARS-CoV-2, is where the repertoires were released. Samples were obtained from the ongoing ImmuneRACE study (first 160 participants) and from 1,254 subjects provided by 6 global collaborators. Sample metadata almost always included a de-identified subject ID, COVID-19 status, age in years and sex. Where available, HLA class I and class II types were obtained from metadata supplied by the sample provider rather than from assay-based typing.

The immunoSEQ Assay, a bias-controlled multiplex PCR, was used to amplify TCRbeta CDR3 regions from genomic DNA. The paper's processing steps were these. The number of nucleated cells in each sample was estimated by amplification of reference gene primers within the assay. To quantify the absolute abundance of each unique TCRbeta CDR3 rearrangement, sequence reads were collapsed and filtered. For each sample, productive Simpson clonality was calculated as the square root of Simpson's diversity index over productive rearrangements. Here the immuneACCESS table is served through TCRdb, limited to in-frame sequences with V and J called. Missing clones are a known gap in these copies; in checked studies unresolved V genes cover under half, and the rest lacks a known reason. That table gives V, J and clone size, and the DNA gave D and trimming. Within this sample are more than 300,000 clones, with around 87% of them counted one time only. The leading ten clones occupy 1.5% to 2.5% of the sample.

This clone has a single count. There is no known antigen for this receptor. One base away there is no much larger clone; base qualities are not given. In the prospective study, participants were 18 to 89 years old, resided in fewer than 25 geographic areas of the United States, and were enrolled through a virtual design. Cohort assignment in the prospective study relied on participant-reported clinical history from a screening survey and a study questionnaire. In the prospective study, mobile phlebotomists collected whole blood, serum and a nasopharyngeal or oropharyngeal swab from each participant. Participants in the prospective study had the option to provide additional blood draws and questionnaires over an approximately two-month period. Before DNA extraction, prospective study blood samples were shipped either frozen or at room temperature. Between the V and J ends, shortened by 3 bases and 6 bases respectively, the junction contains 12 bases. Reading from cysteine to phenylalanine, the CDR3 counts 13 amino acids. This entry keeps only the CDR3 DNA: 39 bases, framed from base 1. In the germline V gene, CDR1 corresponds to MGHDK and CDR2 to SYGVNS.

The research as a whole found: Clinical and demographic metadata were provided uncurated, with the amount varying by source and participant.

The chain uses TRBV25-1 and TRBJ2-7; a tentative D call is TRBD2 (7 bases match). The clonotype comes from a man aged 40-50 years in a cohort exposed to, infected with or recovered from COVID-19 (not recorded which). Specimen: PBMCs or T cells enriched from blood (not recorded which). The DNA reads TGTGCCAGCAGTGAGTGGGGGGGCTCCGAGCAGTACTTC. Translated, this is CASSEWGGSEQYF.